Shown below are 23 T cell receptor beta chains from a single sample sequenced in a study of breast tumors, draining lymph nodes, adjacent tissues. The lymph nodes were axillary draining lymph nodes from breast cancer patients. TCRdb reprocessed the multiplex PCR reads via MiXCR and lists one record per CDR3 protein. The sample consists of about 230,000 distinct CDR3 sequences, about 34% of them appearing once. Sequenced material: axillary lymph node tissue. The receptors shown here come from a female donor with breast cancer. Some clones in this sample may be carry-over from other donors' samples.

This clonotype was seen many times. The chain's CDR3 is CASSYGTGGYTF. In nucleotides, the CDR3 is TGCGCCAGCAGCTACGGGACAGGGGGCTACACCTTC. V gene TRBV5-1 combines with J gene TRBJ1-2; 9 bases are a match to TRBD1. Trimming at V came to 3 bases and at J to 8 bases, leaving 2 bases not matched to a gene. This CDR3 contains 12 residues. Per germline, CDR1 SGHRS and CDR2 YFSETQ. Full variable domain (remainder filled in from reference TRBV5-1 and TRBJ1-2): KAGVTQTPRYLIKTRGQQVTLSCSPISGHRSVSWYQQTPGQGLQFLFEYFSETQRNKGNFPGRFSGRQFSNSRSEMNVSTLELGDSALYLCASSYGTGGYTFGSGTRLTVV.

CDR3 sequence (DNA): TGTGCCAGCAGCTTAGCCCAGACTAGCGGGATTGGCCAGTACTTC. It yields the protein CASSLAQTSGIGQYF. This chain links TRBV7-6 with TRBJ2-7; TRBD2 matches at 11 bases. CDR3 length: 15 amino acids. The germline V gene has CDR1 SGHVS and CDR2 FNYEAQ. V trimming: 0 bases; J trimming: 10 bases; junction bases outside the gene matches: 8.

This clonotype has ten or more counts. The J gene is TRBJ1-5, the V gene TRBV4-2; D unresolved. This CDR3 spans 14 amino acids. Looked up from germline, CDR1 is LGHNA and CDR2 is YNFKEQ. The V end lost 3 bases, the J end lost 2 bases, and 8 bases lay between the germline ends. This chain's CDR3 is CASSHGIGNQPQHF. The DNA for the CDR3 is TGTGCCAGCAGCCACGGGATTGGCAATCAGCCCCAGCATTTT.

Ten or more counts support this clonotype. The chain joins TRBV29-1 to TRBJ2-7; 15 nucleotides agree with TRBD2. Germline-derived CDR1 and CDR2 are SQVTM and ANQGSEA. The CDR3 is made up of 16 amino acids. V was clipped by 0 bases and J by 5 bases; unmatched bases: 5. As DNA, the CDR3 is TGCAGCGTTGAAGATTGGACTAGCGGGAGGGCGAACGAGCAGTACTTC. Translated, it gives CSVEDWTSGRANEQYF.

This clonotype was seen repeatedly, ten times or more. The chain uses TRBV11-2 and TRBJ2-5, with 12 bases fitting TRBD2. V trimming: 3 bases; J trimming: 6 bases; junction bases outside the gene matches: 23. The germline CDR1 and CDR2 sequences are SGHAT and FQNNGV. The CDR3 is 21 amino acids. The CDR3 DNA is TGTGCCAGCAGCTTCACACCTCCGGGACTAGCGGGCACGGGCCGGGGAAAGACCCAGTACTTC. Protein product: CASSFTPPGLAGTGRGKTQYF.

As to this clonotype: An end of the junction differs from the germline gene, which may be a read error. The chain is built from TRBV5-4 and TRBJ2-7; weak D call: TRBD2 (6 bases). CDR1 and CDR2 (germline): SGHNT, YYREEE (reference sequence). The CDR3 covers 12 residues. The CDR3 region is CASSSGLNEQCF. CDR3 in DNA: TGTGCCAGCAGTTCCGGACTAAACGAGCAGTGCTTC.

The J gene is TRBJ2-7, the V gene TRBV20-1, with 10 bases aligning to TRBD1. CDR1 is DFQATT and CDR2 is SNEGSKA in the germline V gene (reference sequence). This CDR3 is 14 amino acids long. With V trimmed by 0 bases and J by 7 bases, 6 bases remained unmatched. The CDR3 protein is CSARDGTGVWEQYF. CDR3 nucleotides: TGCAGTGCTAGAGATGGGACAGGGGTATGGGAGCAGTACTTC.

The J gene is TRBJ1-1, the V gene TRBV6-5; unclear D gene. Trimming shortened V by 2 bases and J by 11 bases, and 9 bases separated the two germline ends. Germline loops: CDR1 MNHEY, CDR2 SVGAGI. CDR3 length: 11 amino acids. The CDR3 loop is CASSYRGWAFF. The CDR3 DNA is TGTGCCAGCAGTTACCGTGGTTGGGCTTTCTTT.

The V call is TRBV20-1, the J call TRBJ2-7, with D possibly TRBD1 on 5 matching bases. This CDR3 is built from 14 residues. Germline-derived CDR1 and CDR2 are DFQATT and SNEGSKA (reference sequence). V lost 3 bases and J 3 bases, leaving 15 bases between the germline ends. CDR3 sequence: CSARGLGGLYEQYF. The DNA for the CDR3 is TGCAGTGCTAGGGGGCTTGGTGGCCTCTACGAGCAGTACTTC.

The chain employs TRBV20-1 and TRBJ1-2, with TRBD1 identical over 9 bases. V lost 6 bases, J lost 2 bases, and 7 bases stayed unmatched. The germline V gene encodes CDR1 DFQATT and CDR2 SNEGSKA (reference sequence). This CDR3 contains 14 residues. The CDR3 bases are TGCAGTGCGGAGGGACAGGGACGGAACTATGGCTACACCTTC. This translates into CSAEGQGRNYGYTF.

This clonotype was recorded at least ten times. The chain couples TRBV5-1 to TRBJ2-3, with D perhaps matching TRBD2 (5 bases). Germline-derived CDR1 and CDR2 are SGHRS and YFSETQ. CDR3 length: 13 residues. V lost 4 bases and J lost 6, with 12 bases in between. The chain's CDR3 is CASSSEGLDTQYF. As DNA, the CDR3 is TGCGCCAGCAGCAGCGAGGGCCTGGATACGCAGTATTTT.

The chain uses TRBV20-1 and TRBJ1-6; the D gene is possibly TRBD1 (6 bases). The CDR3 consists of 12 residues. Trimming stripped 3 bases from V and 17 bases from J, with 17 bases between. Looked up from germline, CDR1 is DFQATT and CDR2 is SNEGSKA (reference sequence). The chain's CDR3 is CSASDTGRGIHF. The CDR3 nucleotides read TGCAGTGCTAGCGATACAGGGAGAGGAATCCACTTT.

Details on this clonotype: This may arise from a read error, as a much more abundant clone is one base away. The chain uses TRBV9 and TRBJ2-5, with 8 bases matching TRBD1. CDR1 and CDR2 from the germline V gene are SGDLS and YYNGEE. This CDR3 is 14 amino acids long. CDR3 in DNA: TGTGCCAGCAGCGAAGGACAGGGCCAAGAGACCCAGTGCTTC. Encoded protein: CASSEGQGQETQCF.

The CDR3 sequence: CASSLGQLLGYTF. CDR3 sequence (DNA): TGTGCCAGCAGCTTAGGACAGCTACTCGGCTACACCTTC. The chain carries TRBV7-9 and TRBJ1-2, with a possible D match to TRBD1 (5 bases). CDR3 length: 13 residues. Germline CDR1 and CDR2: SEHNR and FQNEAQ (reference sequence). V was pared by 1 base and J by 8 bases, with 11 bases between.

Details on this clonotype: A much larger clone sits a single nucleotide away, making a read error possible. V and J are TRBV14 and TRBJ2-3; tentative D call: TRBD2 (6 bases). The length of the CDR3 is 16 residues. V was clipped by 8 bases and J by 0 bases, with 18 bases between them. CDR1 is SGHDN, CDR2 FVKESK, per germline. The CDR3 protein is CASGLEAGPSTDTQYF. Here the CDR3 DNA reads TGTGCCAGCGGCTTAGAAGCGGGCCCTAGCACAGATACGCAGTATTTT.

This clonotype was picked up many times. The chain has TRBV7-8 and TRBJ1-3; D call uncertain. Per germline, CDR1 SGHVS and CDR2 FQNEAQ. The CDR3 is 15 amino acids. The germline V and J ends were trimmed by 3 bases and 0 bases, with 9 bases remaining between them. DNA for the CDR3: TGTGCCAGCAGCTTTGATCGGAGCTCTGGAAACACCATATATTTT. Amino acids: CASSFDRSSGNTIYF.

This clonotype was picked up many times. This chain connects TRBV19 to TRBJ2-2, with 10 bases lining up with TRBD2. Trimming took 5 bases from V and 7 from J; bases not matched to a gene: 16. The germline V gene encodes CDR1 LNHDA and CDR2 SQIVND (reference sequence). The CDR3 covers 18 residues. In nucleotides, the CDR3 is TGTGCCAGTAGTCAACGGGCTAGCGGGAGCCGCCTTGACGGGGAGCTGTTTTTT. Protein product: CASSQRASGSRLDGELFF.

This chain connects TRBV18 to TRBJ1-1, with 12 bases fitting TRBD1. The CDR3 length is 15 residues. Per germline, CDR1 KGHSH and CDR2 LQKENI. V lost 6 bases to trimming and J lost 3 bases; unmatched junction nucleotides: 5. CDR3 sequence reads: CASSSGTGGYTEAFF. In DNA form, the CDR3 reads TGTGCCAGCTCGTCCGGGACAGGGGGCTACACTGAAGCTTTCTTT.

The DNA of the CDR3 is TGTGCCAGCAGCCTTAGCGGGGCTTATAACTATGGCTACACCTTC. Translated, it gives CASSLSGAYNYGYTF. The V gene is TRBV3-1, the J gene TRBJ1-2; D might be TRBD1 (5 bases). CDR1 is LGHDT and CDR2 is YNNKEL in the germline V gene (reference sequence). The CDR3 loop spans 15 amino acids. Trimming removed 4 bases at V and 1 base at J, with 13 bases between.

This clonotype was counted only a few times. The chain combines TRBV5-4 with TRBJ2-1; D might be TRBD2 (5 bases). Germline V gene sequence: CDR1 SGHNT, CDR2 YYREEE (reference sequence). The CDR3 has 15 residues. With 0 bases removed from V and 3 bases from J, the gap between germline ends came to 10 bases. In nucleotides, the CDR3 is TGTGCCAGCAGCTTGGTCCTAGCAAGCTACAATGAGCAGTTCTTC. Its translation: CASSLVLASYNEQFF.

This chain connects TRBV20-1 to TRBJ2-6, with 9 bases that match TRBD2. Germline V CDR1 and CDR2: DFQATT, SNEGSKA (reference sequence). The J segment lost 0 bases and the V segment lost 4 bases, leaving 7 bases of the junction unmatched. CDR3 size: 17 residues. CDR3 residues: CSAKKGGRASGANVLTF. The CDR3 coding sequence is TGCAGTGCTAAAAAAGGCGGGAGGGCCTCTGGGGCCAACGTCCTGACTTTC.

This clonotype was detected many times. The chain uses TRBV4-3 and TRBJ2-7, with 10 bases lining up with TRBD2. This CDR3 spans 15 amino acids. With 0 bases clipped from V and 4 bases from J, the junction kept 3 bases outside the gene matches. The germline V gene has CDR1 LGHNA and CDR2 YSLEER. CDR3 nucleotides: TGCGCCAGCAGCCAAGAGGTAGCGGGGGGATACGAGCAGTACTTC. It yields the protein CASSQEVAGGYEQYF.

As to this clonotype: One end of the junction fails to match germline, which may point to a read error. The chain couples TRBV9 to TRBJ2-2; D tentatively fits TRBD1 or TRBD2 (5 bases each). This CDR3 comprises 15 residues. From germline, CDR1 is SGDLS and CDR2 YYNGEE. The CDR3 protein is CASSRGWGDTGEPFF. The CDR3 nucleotides are TGTGCCAGCAGCAGAGGGTGGGGCGACACCGGGGAGCCGTTTTTT.